These 32 T cell receptor beta chains were sequenced from one sample in a study of blood T cell repertoires in COVID-19. Profiling relied on immunoSEQ multiplex PCR, and the TCRdb table lists in-frame clones only, not all of them. The data show over 200,000 clones, 90% to 95% seen once. Input material: peripheral blood. The receptors here all came from a man between 60 and 75 years old with COVID-19, enrolled during active disease.

V gene TRBV9 combines with J gene TRBJ1-1; possible D gene TRBD1, 5 bases. This CDR3 contains 15 residues. Germline loops: CDR1 SGDLS, CDR2 YYNGEE. V was clipped by 0 bases and J by 0 bases, with 9 bases between them. CDR3 region: CASSVAGHLNTEAFF. The CDR3 DNA reads TGTGCCAGCAGCGTAGCCGGACACCTGAACACTGAAGCTTTCTTT. The variable domain in full, completed from reference TRBV9 and TRBJ1-1, reads DSGVTQTPKHLITATGQRVTLRCSPRSGDLSVYWYQQSLDQGLQFLIQYYNGEERAKGNILERFSAQQFPDLHSELNLSSLELGDSALYFCASSVAGHLNTEAFFGQGTRLTVV.

The table lists this clone with a count of one. The genes are TRBV6-5 and TRBJ2-7, with TRBD1 matching over 7 bases. V shed 4 bases, J shed 4 bases, and the junction held 10 bases outside the gene matches. The CDR3 has 15 residues. CDR1 and CDR2 from the germline V gene are MNHEY and SVGAGI. In DNA form, the CDR3 reads TGTGCCAGCAGTTTGGACGGGACAGACTTTTACGAGCAGTACTTC. Amino acid sequence: CASSLDGTDFYEQYF.

This sequence joins TRBV7-2 and TRBJ2-7; maybe TRBD2 (6 bases). Germline CDR1 reads SGHTA; CDR2 reads FQGNSA. Trimming pared 5 bases from V and 3 bases from J, leaving 14 bases between. This CDR3 contains 14 residues. In DNA form, the CDR3 reads TGTGCCAGCAGCGGGATAGCGGAAGACTACGAGCAGTACTTC. This gives the protein CASSGIAEDYEQYF. The full variable domain, with the rest looked up from reference TRBV7-2 and TRBJ2-7, is GAGVSQSPSNKVTEKGKDVELRCDPISGHTALYWYRQSLGQGLEFLIYFQGNSAPDKSGLPSDRFSAERTGGSVSTLTIQRTQQEDSAVYLCASSGIAEDYEQYFGPGTRLTVT.

J is TRBJ2-5 and V is TRBV6-6, with 9 bases that match TRBD1. Germline values: CDR1 MNHNY, CDR2 SVGAGI (reference sequence). This CDR3 spans 14 amino acids. J gave up 5 bases and V 6 bases, and 7 bases lay outside the gene matches. CDR3 DNA: TGTGCCAGCAGACAACGCGGACAGGGGGAGACCCAGTACTTC. This translates into CASRQRGQGETQYF.

This sequence joins TRBV28 and TRBJ2-1; TRBD2 is a possible D gene (6 bases). V was cut by 3 bases and J by 7 bases, with 10 bases left in between. The V gene's germline CDR1 is MDHEN and CDR2 SYDVKM. The CDR3 is 13 residues long. The CDR3 is CASSLGGANEQFF. As DNA, the CDR3 is TGTGCCAGCAGTTTGGGCGGGGCGAATGAGCAGTTCTTC.

V is TRBV13 and J is TRBJ1-1; D unclear. There are 16 residues in the CDR3. Per germline, CDR1 PRHDT and CDR2 FYEKMQ (reference sequence). Trimming took 2 bases from V and 1 from J, leaving 14 bases between them. DNA for the CDR3: TGTGCCAGCAGCTTATTTCCAGGAGAGGGGAACACTGAAGCTTTCTTT. The encoded protein is CASSLFPGEGNTEAFF.

This sequence joins TRBV9 and TRBJ2-3; D may be TRBD2 (6 bases). CDR3 length: 16 residues. Germline-derived CDR1 and CDR2 are SGDLS and YYNGEE. Trimming removed 0 bases from V and 3 bases from J, with 14 bases in between. CDR3 DNA: TGTGCCAGCAGCGTAGGCGGGACCCTAAGGACAGATACGCAGTATTTT. Encoded protein: CASSVGGTLRTDTQYF.

This clone was detected only once. The chain joins TRBV19 to TRBJ1-2; TRBD1 aligns across 7 bases. CDR3 length equals 16 residues. Germline V gene sequence: CDR1 LNHDA, CDR2 SQIVND (reference sequence). J was trimmed by 0 bases and V by 5 bases; bases with no gene match: 9. CDR3 coding DNA: TGTGCCAGTAGTCATACCTGGACAGGAGCTAACTATGGCTACACCTTC. Its protein product is CASSHTWTGANYGYTF. Together with reference TRBV19 and TRBJ1-2, the CDR3 gives the full variable domain: DGGITQSPKYLFRKEGQNVTLSCEQNLNHDAMYWYRQDPGQGLRLIYYSQIVNDFQKGDIAEGYSVSREKKESFPLTVTSAQKNPTAFYLCASSHTWTGANYGYTFGSGTRLTVV.

The V call is TRBV5-1, the J call TRBJ2-1; 11 bases agree with TRBD2. The J segment lost 4 bases and the V segment lost 4 bases, leaving 10 bases of the junction unmatched. Germline CDR1 SGHRS, CDR2 YFSETQ. The CDR3 runs 17 residues. The CDR3 here is CASSLQIGTSGYNEQFF. The CDR3 DNA follows: TGCGCCAGCAGCCTGCAAATCGGGACTAGCGGTTACAATGAGCAGTTCTTC. Together with reference TRBV5-1 and TRBJ2-1, the CDR3 gives the full variable domain: KAGVTQTPRYLIKTRGQQVTLSCSPISGHRSVSWYQQTPGQGLQFLFEYFSETQRNKGNFPGRFSGRQFSNSRSEMNVSTLELGDSALYLCASSLQIGTSGYNEQFFGPGTRLTVL.

The V gene is TRBV28, the J gene TRBJ2-7, with D possibly TRBD1 on 5 matching bases. V lost 6 bases and J lost 5, with 20 bases in between. The CDR3 has 15 residues. CDR1 and CDR2 (germline): MDHEN, SYDVKM. The CDR3 coding sequence is TGTGCCAGCAGGAGAGAGCTAACAGGACCCAACGAGCAGTACTTC. This encodes CASRRELTGPNEQYF. Filled out from reference TRBV28 and TRBJ2-7, the complete variable domain reads DVKVTQSSRYLVKRTGEKVFLECVQDMDHENMFWYRQDPGLGLRLIYFSYDVKMKEKGDIPEGYSVSREKKERFSLILESASTNQTSMYLCASRRELTGPNEQYFGPGTRLTVT.

This clone was observed once. This chain joins TRBV15 and TRBJ2-1; TRBD2 matches 9 bases. The V gene end was trimmed by 5 bases and the J gene end by 2 bases; junction bases not matched to a gene: 16. CDR1 and CDR2 (germline): LNHNV, YYDKDF (reference sequence). The CDR3 runs to 19 residues. CDR3 loop: CATSDFSGRKPKAYNEQFF. The CDR3 DNA reads as TGTGCCACCAGCGATTTTAGCGGGAGAAAGCCAAAGGCCTACAATGAGCAGTTCTTC. Full variable domain (rest looked up from reference TRBV15 and TRBJ2-1): DAMVIQNPRYQVTQFGKPVTLSCSQTLNHNVMYWYQQKSSQAPKLLFHYYDKDFNNEADTPDNFQSRRPNTSFCFLDIRSPGLGDTAMYLCATSDFSGRKPKAYNEQFFGPGTRLTVL.

The chain joins TRBV6-5 to TRBJ2-2, with 11 positions matching TRBD2. Per germline, CDR1 MNHEY and CDR2 SVGAGI. Trimming removed 6 bases from V and 6 bases from J; junction bases left unmatched: 3. The CDR3 has 14 amino acids. The CDR3 DNA sequence: TGTGCCAGCAGGGGGACTAGCGGCTCCGGGGAGCTGTTTTTT. Amino acids: CASRGTSGSGELFF.

J is TRBJ2-1 and V is TRBV9; 9 bases map to TRBD1. The CDR3 runs to 17 residues. Per germline, CDR1 SGDLS and CDR2 YYNGEE. V shed 2 bases, J shed 6 bases, and the junction held 12 bases outside the gene matches. The CDR3 coding sequence is TGTGCCAGCAGCGTGGGCACCGGGACAGGGAGTTTCAATGAGCAGTTCTTC. This sequence encodes CASSVGTGTGSFNEQFF. The full variable domain, its missing parts supplied by reference TRBV9 and TRBJ2-1, is DSGVTQTPKHLITATGQRVTLRCSPRSGDLSVYWYQQSLDQGLQFLIQYYNGEERAKGNILERFSAQQFPDLHSELNLSSLELGDSALYFCASSVGTGTGSFNEQFFGPGTRLTVL.

V is TRBV5-1 and J is TRBJ1-1; D unclear. The CDR3 spans 13 residues. V lost 0 bases, J lost 2 bases, and 5 bases lay in between. Germline CDR1 and CDR2: SGHRS and YFSETQ. The CDR3 nucleotides read TGCGCCAGCAGCTTGGCCCCTAACACTGAAGCTTTCTTT. Protein: CASSLAPNTEAFF.

The rearrangement links TRBV29-1 to TRBJ1-2, with D perhaps TRBD1 (5 bases). CDR1 and CDR2 from the germline V gene are SQVTM and ANQGSEA. CDR3 length equals 16 residues. V was shortened by 3 bases and J by 1 base, with 18 bases between the two germline ends. CDR3 protein: CSVDRSGTRYNYGYTF. The DNA for the CDR3 is TGCAGCGTTGACAGGTCCGGGACTCGATATAACTATGGCTACACCTTC.

CDR3 in DNA: TGTGCCAGCAGCCCACGACAGGGATCGAACACTGAAGCTTTCTTT. This codes for CASSPRQGSNTEAFF. The chain employs TRBV9 and TRBJ1-1, with 7 bases fitting TRBD1. Germline trimming cut 4 bases from V and 1 base from J; bases unmatched to any gene: 7. Per the germline V gene, CDR1 is SGDLS and CDR2 is YYNGEE. The CDR3 has 15 amino acids.

V is TRBV11-2 and J is TRBJ2-3; D gene uncertain. Germline loops: CDR1 SGHAT, CDR2 FQNNGV. The V and J ends lost 3 bases and 3 bases respectively, with 16 bases between them. The CDR3 loop spans 16 amino acids. CDR3 protein: CASSFFTAKKTDTQYF. As DNA, the CDR3 is TGTGCCAGCAGCTTTTTCACAGCAAAGAAAACAGATACGCAGTATTTT.

The rearrangement links TRBV4-2 to TRBJ1-5; TRBD1 matches at 7 bases. CDR1 and CDR2 from the germline V gene are LGHNA and YNFKEQ. Trimming at V came to 3 bases and at J to 0 bases, leaving 5 bases not matched to a gene. The CDR3 totals 16 residues. For the CDR3, the DNA is TGTGCCAGCAGCCAGGAGGGACAGTCTAGCAATCAGCCCCAGCATTTT. Translated, it gives CASSQEGQSSNQPQHF.

The CDR3 nucleotides are TGTGCCAGCAGTCGGACAGTTACTAATGAAAAACTGTTTTTT. Translated: CASSRTVTNEKLFF. V usage is TRBV6-5 and J usage is TRBJ1-4; D possibly corresponds to TRBD1 (6 bases). This CDR3 has 14 amino acids. Trimming pared 5 bases from V and 2 bases from J, leaving 9 bases between. Looked up from germline, CDR1 is MNHEY and CDR2 is SVGAGI.

The chain employs TRBV6-5 and TRBJ1-1; TRBD1 matches at 8 bases. The ends lost 7 bases at V and 6 bases at J; junction bases unmatched: 7. Germline CDR1 reads MNHEY; CDR2 reads SVGAGI. There are 13 residues in the CDR3. This CDR3 is CASTSGGVPEAFF. The CDR3, as DNA: TGTGCCAGCACCTCAGGGGGCGTTCCTGAAGCTTTCTTT.

The rearrangement uses TRBV12-3 or TRBV12-4 and TRBJ1-2; 9 positions agree with TRBD1. The CDR3 loop spans 13 amino acids. V lost 4 bases, J lost 3 bases, and 0 bases stayed unmatched. DNA for the CDR3: TGTGCCAGCAGTTGGACAGGGGACTATGGCTACACCTTC. This gives the protein CASSWTGDYGYTF.

This clone occurred once. This sequence joins TRBV5-1 and TRBJ1-1; tentatively, D is TRBD1 (5 bases). Germline assignment: CDR1 SGHRS and CDR2 YFSETQ. The V end lost 1 base, the J end lost 0 bases, and 7 bases lay between the germline ends. This CDR3 region has 14 residues. CDR3 sequence reads: CASSLQGVNTEAFF. CDR3 bases: TGCGCCAGCAGCTTGCAGGGCGTGAACACTGAAGCTTTCTTT.

The chain joins TRBV29-1 to TRBJ2-1, with TRBD2 matching 7 bases. This CDR3 has 16 amino acids. Per germline, CDR1 SQVTM and CDR2 ANQGSEA. V lost 1 base, J lost 2 bases, and 8 bases stayed unmatched. The CDR3 nucleotides are TGCAGCGTTGAAGTAAAGCTAGCGGTCCCCTACAATGAGCAGTTCTTC. It specifies CSVEVKLAVPYNEQFF.

The V call is TRBV7-9, the J call TRBJ2-7; D may be TRBD2 (5 bases). Germline V CDR1 and CDR2: SEHNR, FQNEAQ (reference sequence). Trimming pared 0 bases from V and 7 bases from J, leaving 13 bases between. The CDR3 loop spans 14 amino acids. CDR3 loop: CASSLASGDREQYF. CDR3 bases: TGTGCCAGCAGCTTAGCCTCCGGGGATCGGGAGCAGTACTTC.

This clone was detected only once. CDR3 sequence (DNA): TGCGCCAGCACACAGGGGCTCCAAGAGACCCAGTACTTC. The encoded protein is CASTQGLQETQYF. J is TRBJ2-5 and V is TRBV5-1; 7 bases agree with TRBD1. The ends lost 6 bases at V and 1 base at J; junction bases unmatched: 3. Germline V gene data show CDR1 as SGHRS and CDR2 as YFSETQ. The CDR3 loop spans 13 amino acids.

This chain connects TRBV19 to TRBJ2-1, with TRBD1 matching 7 bases. CDR3 size: 12 residues. Germline CDR1 reads LNHDA; CDR2 reads SQIVND (reference sequence). The ends lost 6 bases at V and 7 bases at J; junction bases unmatched: 3. CDR3 coding DNA: TGTGCCAGTAGCCTGACAGGGAATGAGCAGTTCTTC. Protein sequence: CASSLTGNEQFF.

The J gene is TRBJ2-2, the V gene TRBV11-2; no definite D call. The CDR3 has 13 amino acids. V gave up 1 base and J gave up 6 bases, with 6 bases separating them. CDR1 SGHAT and CDR2 FQNNGV come from the germline V gene. Written as DNA, the CDR3 is TGTGCCAGCAGCTTAGCAGGTGCCGGGGAGCTGTTTTTT. Translation: CASSLAGAGELFF.

V usage is TRBV29-1 and J usage is TRBJ1-2, with no clear D. Germline CDR1 is SQVTM and CDR2 is ANQGSEA. With 3 bases removed from V and 2 bases from J, the gap between germline ends came to 16 bases. The CDR3 sequence is 15 residues long. In DNA, the CDR3 is TGCAGCGTTGAGGGTGACTTCGACCGGAACTATGGCTACACCTTC. Protein: CSVEGDFDRNYGYTF.

The chain links TRBV19 to TRBJ2-2, with D unresolved. There are 15 residues in the CDR3. Trimming removed 3 bases at V and 0 bases at J, with 8 bases between. Germline values: CDR1 LNHDA, CDR2 SQIVND (reference sequence). DNA of the CDR3: TGTGCCAGTAGTATCGGGTATACGAACACCGGGGAGCTGTTTTTT. Amino acids: CASSIGYTNTGELFF.

The chain uses TRBV28 and TRBJ1-4, with D maybe TRBD1 (6 bases). The length of the CDR3 is 17 residues. Germline CDR1 MDHEN, CDR2 SYDVKM. Trimming took 5 bases from V and 0 from J, leaving 16 bases between them. CDR3 residues: CASSAETGFATNEKLFF. Here the CDR3 DNA reads TGTGCCAGCAGTGCTGAGACAGGATTCGCAACTAATGAAAAACTGTTTTTT. Full variable domain (remainder filled in from reference TRBV28 and TRBJ1-4): DVKVTQSSRYLVKRTGEKVFLECVQDMDHENMFWYRQDPGLGLRLIYFSYDVKMKEKGDIPEGYSVSREKKERFSLILESASTNQTSMYLCASSAETGFATNEKLFFGSGTQLSVL.

The chain links TRBV2 to TRBJ1-5; TRBD1 aligns across 10 bases. Unmatched junction bases numbered 10, after V lost 5 bases and J lost 3 bases. Germline CDR1 and CDR2: SNHLY and FYNNEI. CDR3 size: 17 residues. CDR3 region: CASSKSRDRGNNQPQHF. CDR3 in DNA: TGTGCCAGCAGTAAGTCCCGGGACAGGGGTAACAATCAGCCCCAGCATTTT.

This clone came up a few times. This rearrangement joins TRBV5-1 to TRBJ2-7; D ambiguous. The germline V gene has CDR1 SGHRS and CDR2 YFSETQ. CDR3 length: 13 residues. The V end lost 0 bases, the J end lost 1 base, and 5 bases lay between the germline ends. CDR3 loop: CASSLAPSYEQYF. The CDR3 DNA follows: TGCGCCAGCAGCTTGGCCCCGTCCTACGAGCAGTACTTC.